This T cell receptor beta chain was found in a study of blood T cell repertoires in COVID-19. Whole-study context: Some COVID-19 samples were acute and others convalescent; all came from the United States, Italy and Spain.

Original analysis: The assay estimated nucleated cells by amplifying reference gene primers. The protocol was immunoSEQ multiplex PCR, while the TCRdb copy is restricted to in-frame clones and leaves out a portion. D and trimming were read from the DNA, whereas the V and J calls and clone size are those reported in that table. The sample has 200,000 to 250,000 clones; roughly 84% are singletons. The TCR was taken from a woman older than 75 with active or convalescent COVID-19. The sample comprised peripheral blood.

In DNA, the CDR3 is TGTGCCAGTGGCCTTATGGGCACAGATACGCAGTATTTT. Amino acids: CASGLMGTDTQYF. This chain joins TRBV9 and TRBJ2-3; D remains ambiguous. This CDR3 has 13 amino acids. V lost 8 bases, J lost 1 base, and 11 bases lay in between. From germline, CDR1 is SGDLS and CDR2 YYNGEE.